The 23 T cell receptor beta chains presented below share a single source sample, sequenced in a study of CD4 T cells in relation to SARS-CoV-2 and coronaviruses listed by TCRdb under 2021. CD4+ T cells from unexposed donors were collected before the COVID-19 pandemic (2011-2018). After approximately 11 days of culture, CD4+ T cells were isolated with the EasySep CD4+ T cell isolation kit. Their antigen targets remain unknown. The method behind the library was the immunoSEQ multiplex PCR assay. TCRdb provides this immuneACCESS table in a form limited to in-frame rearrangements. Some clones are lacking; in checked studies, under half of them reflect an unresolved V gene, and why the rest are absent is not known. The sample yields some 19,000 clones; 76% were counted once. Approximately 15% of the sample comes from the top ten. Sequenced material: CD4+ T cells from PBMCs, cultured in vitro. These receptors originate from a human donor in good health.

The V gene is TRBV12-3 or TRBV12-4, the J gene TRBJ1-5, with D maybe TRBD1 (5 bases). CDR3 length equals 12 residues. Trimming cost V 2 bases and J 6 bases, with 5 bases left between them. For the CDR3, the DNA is TGTGCCAGCAGTTTAAGGGGTCAGCCCCAGCATTTT. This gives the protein CASSLRGQPQHF.

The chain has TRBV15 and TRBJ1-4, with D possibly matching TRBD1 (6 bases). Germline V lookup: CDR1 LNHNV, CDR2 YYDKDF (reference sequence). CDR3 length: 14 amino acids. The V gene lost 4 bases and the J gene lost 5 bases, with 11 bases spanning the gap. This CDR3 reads CATSTGHHNEKLFF. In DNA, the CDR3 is TGTGCCACCAGCACGGGACACCACAATGAAAAACTGTTTTTT.

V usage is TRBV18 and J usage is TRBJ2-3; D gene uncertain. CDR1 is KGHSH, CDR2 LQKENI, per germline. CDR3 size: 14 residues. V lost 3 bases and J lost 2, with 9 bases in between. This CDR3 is CASSPRYLTDTQYF. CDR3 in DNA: TGTGCCAGCTCACCCCGGTACCTCACAGATACGCAGTATTTT.

The chain's CDR3 is CASSLDINTEAFF. The DNA for the CDR3 is TGCGCCAGCAGCTTGGACATAAACACTGAAGCTTTCTTT. V and J are TRBV5-1 and TRBJ1-1, with no clear D. Trimming removed 0 bases from V and 2 bases from J, with 5 bases in between. Germline assignment: CDR1 SGHRS and CDR2 YFSETQ. This CDR3 is 13 amino acids long. The full variable domain, with the rest looked up from reference TRBV5-1 and TRBJ1-1, is KAGVTQTPRYLIKTRGQQVTLSCSPISGHRSVSWYQQTPGQGLQFLFEYFSETQRNKGNFPGRFSGRQFSNSRSEMNVSTLELGDSALYLCASSLDINTEAFFGQGTRLTVV.

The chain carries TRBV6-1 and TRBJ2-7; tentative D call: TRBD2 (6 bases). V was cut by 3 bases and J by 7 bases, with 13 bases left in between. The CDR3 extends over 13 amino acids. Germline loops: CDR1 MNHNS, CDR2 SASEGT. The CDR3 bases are TGTGCCAGCAGTGAGGAGGGAGACGGGGAGCAGTACTTC. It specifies CASSEEGDGEQYF.

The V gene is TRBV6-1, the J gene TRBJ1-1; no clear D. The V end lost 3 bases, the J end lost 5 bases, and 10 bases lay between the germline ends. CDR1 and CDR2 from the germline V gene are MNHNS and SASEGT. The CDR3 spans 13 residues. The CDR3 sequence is CASSDGPWTEAFF. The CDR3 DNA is TGTGCCAGCAGTGATGGGCCGTGGACTGAAGCTTTCTTT.

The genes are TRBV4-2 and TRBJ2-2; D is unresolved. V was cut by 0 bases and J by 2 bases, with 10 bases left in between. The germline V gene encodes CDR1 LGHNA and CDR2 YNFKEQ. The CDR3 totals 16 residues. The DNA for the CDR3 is TGTGCCAGCAGCCAAGATCTGCACGTAAACACCGGGGAGCTGTTTTTT. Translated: CASSQDLHVNTGELFF.

CDR3 residues: CATANRIGDRVEFF. In nucleotides, the CDR3 is TGTGCCACCGCGAACAGGATTGGGGACAGGGTCGAGTTCTTC. V is TRBV15 and J is TRBJ2-1, with 9 bases matching TRBD1. Germline assignment: CDR1 LNHNV and CDR2 YYDKDF (reference sequence). With 8 bases clipped from V and 14 bases from J, the junction kept 16 bases outside the gene matches. This CDR3 has 14 residues.

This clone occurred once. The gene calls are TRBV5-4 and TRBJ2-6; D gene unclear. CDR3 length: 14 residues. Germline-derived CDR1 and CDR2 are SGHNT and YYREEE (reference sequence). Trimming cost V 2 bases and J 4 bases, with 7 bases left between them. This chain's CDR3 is CASSLASGANVLTF. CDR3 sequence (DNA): TGTGCCAGCAGCTTAGCGTCCGGGGCCAACGTCCTGACTTTC.

CDR3 DNA sequence: TGTGCCAGCAGCAAGTCTACTAGTGTAACCGGGGAGCTGTTTTTT. Amino acid sequence: CASSKSTSVTGELFF. The chain recombines TRBV7-3 with TRBJ2-2; tentative D call: TRBD2 (5 bases). This CDR3 region has 15 residues. Germline assignment: CDR1 SGHTA and CDR2 FQGTGA. V was trimmed by 5 bases and J by 5 bases, leaving 15 bases between them.

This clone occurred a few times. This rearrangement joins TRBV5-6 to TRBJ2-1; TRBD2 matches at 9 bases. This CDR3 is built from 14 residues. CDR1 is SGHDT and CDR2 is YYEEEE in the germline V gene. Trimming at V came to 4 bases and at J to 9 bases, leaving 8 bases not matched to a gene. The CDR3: CASSRGTSSREQFF. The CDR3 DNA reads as TGTGCCAGCAGCCGCGGGACTAGCAGCCGTGAGCAGTTCTTC. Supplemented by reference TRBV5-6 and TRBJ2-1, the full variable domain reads DAGVTQSPTHLIKTRGQQVTLRCSPKSGHDTVSWYQQALGQGPQFIFQYYEEEERQRGNFPDRFSGHQFPNYSSELNVNALLLGDSALYLCASSRGTSSREQFFGPGTRLTVL.

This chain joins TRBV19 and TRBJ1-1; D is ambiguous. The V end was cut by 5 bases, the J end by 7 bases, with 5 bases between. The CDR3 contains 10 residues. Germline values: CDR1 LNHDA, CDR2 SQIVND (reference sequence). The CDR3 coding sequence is TGTGCCAGTAGTCAAGGTGAAGCTTTCTTT. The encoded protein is CASSQGEAFF.

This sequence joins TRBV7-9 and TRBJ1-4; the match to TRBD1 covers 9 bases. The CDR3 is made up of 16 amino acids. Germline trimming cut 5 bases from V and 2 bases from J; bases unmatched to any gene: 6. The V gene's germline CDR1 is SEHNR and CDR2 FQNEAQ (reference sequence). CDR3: CASSPVTGGTNEKLFF. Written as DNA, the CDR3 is TGTGCCAGCAGCCCCGTGACAGGGGGGACTAATGAAAAACTGTTTTTT.

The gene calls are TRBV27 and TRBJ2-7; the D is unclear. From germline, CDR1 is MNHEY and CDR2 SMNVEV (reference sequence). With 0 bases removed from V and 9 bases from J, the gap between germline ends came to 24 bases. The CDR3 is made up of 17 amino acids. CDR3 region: CASSLSVAPSHLKVQYF. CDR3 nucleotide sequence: TGTGCCAGCAGTTTATCCGTAGCTCCGAGCCACCTTAAGGTGCAGTACTTC.

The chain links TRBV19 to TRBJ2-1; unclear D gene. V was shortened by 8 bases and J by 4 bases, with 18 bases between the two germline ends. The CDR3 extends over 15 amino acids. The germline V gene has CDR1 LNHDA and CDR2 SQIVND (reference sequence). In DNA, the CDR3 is TGTGCCAGTGGGCGAGGTTTCGGTTCATACAATGAGCAGTTCTTC. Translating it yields CASGRGFGSYNEQFF.

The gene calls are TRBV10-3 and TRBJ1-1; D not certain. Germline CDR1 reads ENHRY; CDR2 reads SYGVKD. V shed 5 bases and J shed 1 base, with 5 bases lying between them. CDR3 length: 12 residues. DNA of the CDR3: TGTGCCATCAGTTCCAAGAACACTGAAGCTTTCTTT. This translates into CAISSKNTEAFF.

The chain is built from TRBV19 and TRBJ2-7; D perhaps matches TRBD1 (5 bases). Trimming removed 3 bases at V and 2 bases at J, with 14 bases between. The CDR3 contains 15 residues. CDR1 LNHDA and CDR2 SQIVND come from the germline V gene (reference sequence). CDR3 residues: CASSISNQGTYEQYF. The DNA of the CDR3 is TGTGCCAGTAGTATTTCGAACCAGGGTACCTACGAGCAGTACTTC.

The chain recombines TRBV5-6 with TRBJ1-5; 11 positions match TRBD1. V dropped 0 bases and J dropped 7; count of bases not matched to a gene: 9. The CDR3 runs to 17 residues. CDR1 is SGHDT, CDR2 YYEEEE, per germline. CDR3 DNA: TGTGCCAGCAGCTTGGGCCCGGGGACAGGGGGGACCCAGCCCCAGCATTTT. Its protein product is CASSLGPGTGGTQPQHF. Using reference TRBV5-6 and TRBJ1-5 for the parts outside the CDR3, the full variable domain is DAGVTQSPTHLIKTRGQQVTLRCSPKSGHDTVSWYQQALGQGPQFIFQYYEEEERQRGNFPDRFSGHQFPNYSSELNVNALLLGDSALYLCASSLGPGTGGTQPQHFGDGTRLSIL.

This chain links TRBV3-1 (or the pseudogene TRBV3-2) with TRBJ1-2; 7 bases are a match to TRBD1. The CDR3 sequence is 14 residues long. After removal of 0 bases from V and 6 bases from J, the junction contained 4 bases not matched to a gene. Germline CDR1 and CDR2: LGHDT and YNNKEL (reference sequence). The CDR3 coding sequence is TGTGCCAGCAGCCAAGAAATAAGGGGGCATGGCTACACCTTC. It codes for CASSQEIRGHGYTF.

The DNA for the CDR3 is TGTGCCAGCAGCCGAGTAGGGCAGGGGGTCACTGAAGCTTTCTTT. Translating it yields CASSRVGQGVTEAFF. This chain connects TRBV9 to TRBJ1-1, with 7 bases identical to TRBD1. Germline V gene data show CDR1 as SGDLS and CDR2 as YYNGEE. This CDR3 comprises 15 residues. V lost 4 bases, J lost 4 bases, and 10 bases stayed unmatched.

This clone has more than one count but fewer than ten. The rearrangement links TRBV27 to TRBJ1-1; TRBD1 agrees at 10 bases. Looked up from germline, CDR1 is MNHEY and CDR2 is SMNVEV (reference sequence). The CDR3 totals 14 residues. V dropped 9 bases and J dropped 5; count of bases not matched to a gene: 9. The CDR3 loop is CASIGTGVATEAFF. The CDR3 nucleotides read TGTGCCAGTATCGGGACAGGGGTGGCGACTGAAGCTTTCTTT.

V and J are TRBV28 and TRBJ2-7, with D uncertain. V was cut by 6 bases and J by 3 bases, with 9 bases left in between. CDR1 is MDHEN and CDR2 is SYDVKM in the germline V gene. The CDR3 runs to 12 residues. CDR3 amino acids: CASSSTYYEQYF. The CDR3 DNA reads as TGTGCCAGCAGCAGCACTTACTACGAGCAGTACTTC.

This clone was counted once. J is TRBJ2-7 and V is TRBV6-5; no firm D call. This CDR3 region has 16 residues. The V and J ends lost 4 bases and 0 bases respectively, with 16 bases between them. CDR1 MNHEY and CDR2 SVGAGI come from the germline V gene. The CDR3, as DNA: TGTGCCAGCAGTTCCCACTCCGGCGCCGTCTCCTACGAGCAGTACTTC. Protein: CASSSHSGAVSYEQYF.